This TCR beta chain was recovered during a study of cytomegalovirus exposure and HLA in healthy donors listed by TCRdb under 2017. In the study overall: According to an earlier analysis of around 600 of the donors, 150 million to 200 million T cells yielded 90 million to 140 million unique TCR beta sequences and about 300 Gb of sequence data. An early release that covered roughly 600 HLA-typed donors contained approximately 320 gigabases of sequencing data and tens of millions of unique TCR sequences. Among the roughly 430 genotyped donors, around 79% belonged to the genetic ancestry cluster associated with self-reported Caucasian donors. The aim of the study was to test whether cataloging public T cell receptors could identify signatures of past pathogen exposure. Using immunosequencing, the study profiled T cell repertoires from approximately 700 subjects and related those repertoires to cytomegalovirus serostatus. In addition to the first cohort of 500 to 850 subjects, a separate validation cohort of approximately 130 different subjects was used. To predict cytomegalovirus infection status, the study combined high-throughput TCR immunosequencing, statistical association of individual TCRs with disease status, and machine learning. A later analysis re-examined previously published TCR beta repertoires from several hundred donors and added high-resolution HLA genotyping to investigate patterns of TCR occurrence. The later analysis used no new phenotypic data to find candidate immune exposures, relying instead on TCR beta sequences and their occurrence across donors. To decide whether each TCR beta V gene segment behaved as functional or pseudogenic, an earlier analysis of fewer than 750 of the donors relied on high-throughput TCR beta sequencing. Donor age, sex, ethnicity and CMV serostatus were compiled together with the repertoire data. In a later genetic analysis, genome-wide SNP genotypes for about three fifths of the 666 donors were used, and that subset was treated as a discovery cohort. Every discovery cohort repertoire had been produced on one sequencing platform. Class I and class II HLA loci were covered by the typing at four-digit resolution. The number of typed donors differed by locus: about 620-640 for A, B, C, DRB1 and DQB1; some 500 for DQA1; roughly 600 for DPA1; and about 450 for DPB1. Because of strong linkage in the cohort, five DR-DQ haplotypes were treated as single units for association and clustering. Among almost 400 genotyped donors of the cohort, an average of 235,054 unique TCR beta nucleotide sequences were sequenced per donor, roughly a sixth of them non-productive.

The cohort consisted of 650 to 700 healthy bone marrow donors. At the time of sampling, all cohort members were nominally healthy, though unrecorded immune exposures were likely present. The donor was CMV seronegative and belonged to the group of 320 or so seronegative cohort members. A peripheral blood sample was provided by each donor, and peripheral blood mononuclear cells were used for TCR beta sequencing. The Qiagen DNeasy Blood Extraction Kit was used to extract genomic DNA from the blood cell samples. Libraries were constructed by the immunoSEQ multiplex PCR assay. A mixture of 60 forward primers for TCR Vbeta segments and 13 reverse primers for TCR Jbeta segments was used in the multiplex PCR. A multiplex PCR assay on genomic DNA amplified the CDR3 region of rearranged TCR beta genes. The Illumina HiSeq System was used to sequence the amplified TCR beta libraries as 87-base-pair reads. As for the original processing: In a later analysis, tens of millions of unique TCR beta chains were counted across the approximately 670 repertoires, and roughly 10 million of these chains were shared by at least two donors. Raw reads were error-corrected and collapsed into unique sequences by a nearest-neighbor algorithm in which closely related sequences were merged to remove PCR and sequencing errors. To assign V, D and J gene segments, CDR3 sequences were aligned to IMGT reference sequences. For a sequence to be retained, a match of at least six nucleotides to both a V gene segment and a J gene segment was required. A rearrangement was called productive if the CDR3 had no stop codons and remained in frame with V and J, and every other rearrangement was called non-productive. Following IMGT convention, CDR3 was defined as the stretch from the second conserved V-encoded cysteine up to the conserved J-encoded phenylalanine. In an earlier analysis of approximately 500 of the donors, sequences lacking an unambiguous match to a single V gene segment were excluded. An earlier analysis of some 500 of the donors classified V segments as functional when productive rearrangements were above 56.7% and as segregating when the standard deviation between donors was above 5%. To diagnose cytomegalovirus status from the catalog of TCR beta chain sequences, a statistical classification framework was built. A later analysis assigned V and J genes by comparing TCR nucleotide sequences with IMGT/GENE-DB human TR gene sequences. The TCRdist pipeline was used in a later analysis to assign CDR3 sequences and most-parsimonious VDJ recombination scenarios. In a later analysis, each TCR beta chain was defined by its CDR3 amino acid sequence together with its V-gene family, and reads without a unique V-gene family were excluded. In a later analysis, fewer than 650 highly shared, low-generation-probability nucleotide sequences were removed to address suspected cross-contamination and a sequencing artifact. In a later analysis, a clonal expansion index for each public chain was calculated from normalized within-repertoire ranks of inferred template counts. Generation probabilities in a later analysis came from a VDJ recombination model fitted to out-of-frame rearrangements, and those results were checked against IGoR. Hypergeometric tests were used in a later analysis to score TCR-TCR, TCR-HLA and TCR-CMV co-occurrence, with a repertoire-size bias correction applied to the TCR pairs. In a later analysis, false discovery rates were estimated by permuting HLA or CMV assignments 20 times. In a later analysis, co-occurring TCRs were grouped using DBSCAN, and TCRdist sequence similarity was added for clustering within HLA-allele-positive subsets. Repertoires with fewer than 30,000 or more than 120,000 public chains, plus five repertoires with anomalous nucleotide sharing, were excluded from co-occurrence clustering. TCRdb limited this immuneACCESS table to in-frame rearrangements with V and J called. A share of clones is missing; checked studies link under half to unresolved V genes, and the rest is unexplained. V and J calls and clone size follow that table, whereas D and trimming were derived from the DNA. The sample data list roughly 120,000 clones, and 76% of these were observed just once. Approximately 2% of the sample is in the top ten clones.

Study-wide findings and limitations: Specific HLA alleles were associated with 16,951 TCR beta sequences at a false discovery rate of 0.05 in a later analysis. According to a later analysis, parvovirus B19, influenza, CMV and Epstein-Barr virus appeared linked to several top co-occurrence clusters. V-gene and J-gene trimming of TCR beta chains was associated with a missense DCLRE1C variant in a later genetic analysis, and the association was replicated in an independent cohort. A later analysis found that HLA-associated TCR beta chains were more clonally expanded and had lower generation probabilities than equally common non-associated chains. Correlated functional status among segregating V segments might be attributable to linkage disequilibrium, but an unknown experimental factor could not be ruled out. Broadly in line with IMGT annotations, most TCR beta V segments showed up in productive rearrangements about 87% or about 30% of the time in an earlier analysis of several hundred of the donors. In a later genetic analysis, fewer N-insertions in productive TCRs were reported among donors in an Asian-associated ancestry cluster than the roughly 700-donor mean. The earlier analysis of approximately 590 of the donors excluded about 16 rarely observed V segments, including chromosome 9 orphons, because counts were too low. A further reported finding was that TCR beta sequences accurately predicted the HLA-A and HLA-B alleles for most subjects in the first cohort. Immune exposure information for the cohort was limited to CMV serostatus. Assigning TCR associations to individual alleles was difficult when HLA alleles, especially DR and DQ, strongly co-occurred. In a later analysis, TCR association rates were found to vary across HLA loci, with the most associated TCRs seen for DRB1 alleles and the fewest for HLA-C alleles. Most TCR sequences were seen in very few donors, while some public TCRs were found in many individuals. Sequencing depth was assumed to be roughly uniform across donors in the presence/absence analyses, though that assumption may not hold. The sequencing pipeline was judged likely to have produced a cluster of highly shared sequence variants as a technical artifact. The 87-base-pair reads could not distinguish some IMGT-functional V segments, including TRBV6-2 and TRBV6-3, so those segments were excluded. This cohort had only TCR beta chains sequenced, and the lack of alpha or paired-chain data limited which features could be detected. In vitro tests confirmed that a few of the cytomegalovirus-associated TCR beta chains recognize cytomegalovirus antigens. Most CMV-associated TCR beta chains appeared to be HLA-restricted in a later analysis, and the HLA associations seemed to be driven largely by CMV exposure. Because some donors lacked HLA typing at each locus, the association tests relied only on the typed subset. The study gave a list of 150 to 200 TCR beta chains associated with cytomegalovirus. The authors suggested that the approach could potentially be extended to other disease states and immunological phenotypes. The classifier was reported to diagnose cytomegalovirus status with high specificity and sensitivity in both the original and validation cohorts.

CDR1 and CDR2, per the germline V gene, are KGHSH and LQKENI. The CDR3 spans 16 residues, from the cysteine through the phenylalanine. CDR3 DNA only is kept here, 48 bases in frame from base 1. Relative to germline, V is missing 3 bases and J is missing 3 bases, with 8 bases of the junction outside any gene match. On this clone: Which antigen it targets is not known. It has no much larger one-base neighbor in the sample; base qualities were not kept.

This sequence originates from a man aged 45 to 65 in good health and CMV-seronegative. Sample: PBMCs. This receptor chain uses TRBV18 and TRBJ1-3, with 7 central nucleotides matching TRBD1. The nucleotides read TGTGCCAGCTCACCGCAACAGGGGCTGAGTGGAAACACCATATATTTT. Its coded protein is CASSPQQGLSGNTIYF.